This entry lists 30 T cell receptor beta chains sequenced from one sample in a study of T cells in women clearing cervical HPV infection. Measured with immunoSEQ multiplex PCR; TCRdb has only the in-frame clones, and not every one. Found here are tens of thousands of clones; the top ten clones hold 6.4%. The specimen was blood buffy coat. The receptors come from a woman between 18 and 69 years old with a cervical HPV16 infection that either progressed to CIN3+ or cleared (not recorded which).

Partial CDR3 DNA: TGTGCCAGCAGCTACCCAGACAGGACCTACGAG. It specifies CASSYPDRTYE. The entire CDR3 protein is CASSYPDRTYEQYF. The chain joins TRBV7-9 to TRBJ2-7; a possible D gene is TRBD1 (6 bases). The read comes to an end 3 residues before the CDR3 does, leaving the germline J gene to fill in the end. The CDR3 loop spans 14 amino acids. Germline lookup yields CDR1 SEHNR and CDR2 FQNEAQ (reference sequence). Trimming cost V 4 bases and J 2 bases, with 12 bases left between them.

Points on this clone: From the germline J gene comes the end of the CDR3, since the read stops 3 residues before it. This chain joins TRBV5-1 and TRBJ1-1; TRBD1 matches at 10 bases. This CDR3 is built from 13 residues. CDR1 and CDR2 from the germline V gene are SGHRS and YFSETQ. CDR3 region: CASSLPTGGLAFF. The sequenced CDR3 bases are TGCGCCAGCAGCTTGCCGACAGGGGGCCTT.

With regard to this clone: The read ends 3 residues shy of where the CDR3 ends; the end is completed using the germline J gene. This chain links TRBV20-1 with TRBJ2-6; D may be TRBD2 (6 bases). From germline, CDR1 is DFQATT and CDR2 SNEGSKA (reference sequence). CDR3 length: 14 amino acids. V dropped 6 bases and J dropped 0 bases, with 9 bases sitting between them. CDR3 in amino acids: CSARLVSGANVLTF. Incomplete CDR3 DNA: TGCAGTGCCCGACTAGTCTCTGGGGCCAACGTC.

Points on this clone: The read halts 3 residues ahead of the CDR3 end, with the missing end drawn from the germline J gene. This sequence joins TRBV12-3 or TRBV12-4 and TRBJ2-7; a weak D match, TRBD1 (6 bases). The CDR3 has 17 amino acids. V lost 3 bases and J 6 bases, leaving 24 bases between the germline ends. CDR3 DNA (partial): TGTGCCAGCAGTTTTGGGGGCTCGGGCACCCCCCGGAGCGAG. Protein: CASSFGGSGTPRSE. The entire CDR3 protein is CASSFGGSGTPRSEQYF.

A note on this clone: The read falls 3 residues short of the CDR3 end, and the missing part is taken from the germline J gene. This chain joins TRBV7-2 and TRBJ2-5; D call uncertain. This CDR3 region has 13 residues. The ends were cut back, 2 bases at V and 3 bases at J, with 7 bases in the middle. The germline gives CDR1 SGHTA, CDR2 FQGNSA. The covered CDR3 bases are TGTGCCAGCAGCTTAAGTTCTAAAGAGACC. Protein: CASSLSSKET. The whole CDR3 reads CASSLSSKETQYF.

Worth noting for this clone: The read ends 3 residues before the CDR3 terminus; that terminus is restored from the germline J gene. V gene TRBV11-2 combines with J gene TRBJ2-7; TRBD2 is a possible D gene (6 bases). The V and J ends lost 5 bases and 5 bases respectively, with 16 bases between them. CDR3 length: 14 residues. Germline V CDR1 and CDR2: SGHAT, FQNNGV. Incomplete CDR3 DNA: TGTGCCAGCAGCCCACAACCGGGAGCGGACGAG. The encoded protein is CASSPQPGADE. The whole CDR3 sequence is CASSPQPGADEQYF.

With regard to this clone: The read gets to within 3 residues of the CDR3 end, and the germline J gene fills in the rest. This sequence joins TRBV7-9 and TRBJ1-2, with D hard to call. The CDR3 contains 15 residues. Germline CDR1 SEHNR, CDR2 FQNEAQ (reference sequence). CDR3 sequence reads: CASSPGATSTDTYTF. CDR3 DNA, as far as it was read: TGTGCCAGCAGCCCCGGCGCCACTAGCACAGATACC.

A remark on this clone: The DNA ends 3 residues before the CDR3 does, and the rest of the CDR3 is filled in from the germline J gene. Other DNA sequences in the sample encode the same CDR3. The chain couples TRBV18 to TRBJ1-3, with D unclear. Germline V gene data show CDR1 as KGHSH and CDR2 as LQKENI. The CDR3 spans 15 residues. V dropped 11 bases and J dropped 3 bases, with 20 bases sitting between them. This chain's CDR3 is CASVLGRGNGNTIYF. The sequenced part of the CDR3 DNA is TGTGCCTCCGTTCTCGGGCGCGGGAATGGAAACACC.

Regarding this clone: The CDR3 end is not reached by the read, which stops 3 residues before it; the germline J gene fills it in. The rearrangement joins TRBV7-9 to TRBJ2-7; TRBD2 might be the D (6 bases). Germline CDR1 and CDR2: SEHNR and FQNEAQ (reference sequence). This CDR3 has 14 amino acids. V shed 3 bases and J shed 3 bases, with 12 bases lying between them. The CDR3 DNA, read in part, is TGTGCCAGCAGCTTGGGACTCGAGTTCTACGAG. As protein: CASSLGLEFYE. The entire CDR3 reads CASSLGLEFYEQYF. Based on the CDR3 plus reference TRBV7-9 and TRBJ2-7, the full variable domain is DTGVSQNPRHKITKRGQNVTFRCDPISEHNRLYWYRQTLGQGPEFLTYFQNEAQLEKSRLLSDRFSAERPKGSFSTLEIQRTEQGDSAMYLCASSLGLEFYEQYFGPGTRLTVT.

This clone is deemed medium-sized by its frequency. Read coverage stops 3 residues before the CDR3 terminus; the germline J gene supplies the remainder. The same CDR3 also results from other DNA sequences found in this sample. J is TRBJ2-7 and V is TRBV19; 7 bases are shared with TRBD1. In germline, CDR1 is LNHDA, CDR2 SQIVND (reference sequence). V trimming: 3 bases; J trimming: 6 bases; junction bases outside the gene matches: 8. The CDR3 extends over 14 amino acids. The CDR3 loop reads CASSILVAGGEQYF. The sequenced part of the CDR3 DNA is TGTGCCAGTAGTATCCTCGTGGCAGGGGGCGAG.

A word on this clone: The CDR3 end is not reached by the read, which stops 3 residues before it; the germline J gene fills it in. The chain recombines TRBV7-9 with TRBJ2-5; D remains ambiguous. The CDR3 covers 12 residues. V lost 2 bases and J lost 5, with 6 bases in between. Germline loops: CDR1 SEHNR, CDR2 FQNEAQ (reference sequence). The covered CDR3 bases are TGTGCCAGCAGCTTACTAACGGAGACC. It translates to CASSLLTET. The complete CDR3 protein is CASSLLTETQYF.

As regards this clone: The missing CDR3 end, 3 residues past where the read stops, is filled in from the germline J gene. V usage is TRBV7-2 and J usage is TRBJ1-2; TRBD1 matches 7 bases. V shed 5 bases, J shed 1 base, and the junction held 4 bases outside the gene matches. Germline V gene lookup returns CDR1 SGHTA and CDR2 FQGNSA. This CDR3 has 14 amino acids. The CDR3 DNA, read in part, is TGTGCCAGCAGCACGGGACAGTATAACTATGGC. It yields the protein CASSTGQYNYG. The CDR3 reads in full as CASSTGQYNYGYTF.

Of note for this clone: The read ends 3 residues shy of where the CDR3 ends; the end is completed using the germline J gene. The rearrangement links TRBV20-1 to TRBJ1-5; a possible D gene is TRBD1 (6 bases). CDR1 is DFQATT, CDR2 SNEGSKA, per germline (reference sequence). The CDR3 loop spans 14 amino acids. V was clipped by 3 bases and J by 6 bases, with 15 bases between them. The sequenced part of the CDR3 DNA is TGCAGTGCTAGCGGCAGGGGAAATTTTCAGCCC. Amino acids: CSASGRGNFQP. The whole CDR3 sequence is CSASGRGNFQPQHF.

In regard to this clone: The read finishes 3 residues shy of the CDR3 end, and the germline J gene is used to complete it. The chain carries TRBV5-4 and TRBJ2-7, with 8 bases lining up with TRBD2. The CDR3 is made up of 15 amino acids. Germline CDR1 and CDR2: SGHNT and YYREEE (reference sequence). J was trimmed by 6 bases and V by 0 bases; bases with no gene match: 8. Incomplete CDR3 DNA: TGTGCCAGCAGCTTGGACGGGGGTGCGGGGGGCGAG. This sequence encodes CASSLDGGAGGE. The complete CDR3 sequence is CASSLDGGAGGEQYF.

A word on this clone: With the read ending 3 residues before the CDR3 end, the germline J gene is used to fill in that end. V and J are TRBV28 and TRBJ2-3; D is unresolved. V was trimmed by 2 bases and J by 3 bases, leaving 3 bases between them. The CDR3 consists of 12 residues. Germline V gene data show CDR1 as MDHEN and CDR2 as SYDVKM. The covered CDR3 bases are TGTGCCAGCAGTTTACGTACAGATACG. This gives the protein CASSLRTDT. The full CDR3 sequence reads CASSLRTDTQYF.

Comment on this clone: The sequenced fragment ends 3 residues before the CDR3 boundary, so the rest is inferred from the germline J gene. The V gene is TRBV18, the J gene TRBJ1-5; TRBD1 matches 9 bases. V lost 6 bases and J lost 4; bases outside the gene matches: 7. The length of the CDR3 is 15 residues. Germline V lookup: CDR1 KGHSH, CDR2 LQKENI. CDR3 region: CASSVGTGKNQPQHF. The covered CDR3 bases are TGTGCCAGCTCCGTTGGGACAGGGAAGAATCAGCCC.

On this clone itself: With the read ending 3 residues before the CDR3 end, the germline J gene is used to fill in that end. The chain recombines TRBV6-1 with TRBJ2-7; 7 positions agree with TRBD1. Germline V gives CDR1 MNHNS, CDR2 SASEGT. The length of the CDR3 is 15 residues. V lost 4 bases, J lost 3 bases, and 9 bases stayed unmatched. The CDR3 bases that were read are TGTGCCAGCAGTGCCCTCCTGACAGGGAACTACGAG. Its protein product is CASSALLTGNYE. The complete CDR3 sequence is CASSALLTGNYEQYF.

About this clone itself: The identical CDR3 is also encoded by other nucleotide sequences in the sample. CDR3 in amino acids: CASSPPQGARELFF. Partial CDR3 DNA: TGTGCCAGCAGCCCCCCACAGGGGGCCCGAGAG. This rearrangement joins TRBV7-6 to TRBJ2-2; 9 bases are a match to TRBD1. The CDR3 end falls 3 residues outside the read, so it is completed with the germline J gene. The CDR3 consists of 14 residues. Per the germline V gene, CDR1 is SGHVS and CDR2 is FNYEAQ. The full variable domain, rest sourced from reference TRBV7-6 and TRBJ2-2, is GAGVSQSPRYKVTKRGQDVALRCDPISGHVSLYWYRQALGQGPEFLTYFNYEAQQDKSGLPNDRFSAERPEGSISTLTIQRTEQRDSAMYRCASSPPQGARELFFGEGSRLTVL.

CDR3 bases read: TGTGCCACTGAGGGGCGCGCTGGGAAG. It specifies CATEGRAGK. The complete CDR3 reads CATEGRAGKLFF. The V gene is TRBV19, the J gene TRBJ2-2, with D perhaps TRBD1 or TRBD2 (5 bases each). Sequencing ends 3 residues short of the CDR3 end; the germline J gene provides the rest. CDR1 LNHDA and CDR2 SQIVND come from the germline V gene (reference sequence). The CDR3 sequence is 12 residues long.

As to this clone: The read ends 3 residues shy of where the CDR3 ends; the end is completed using the germline J gene. The V and J genes are TRBV5-1 and TRBJ2-5; D possibly corresponds to TRBD1 (6 bases). V lost 2 bases, J lost 3 bases, and 8 bases lay in between. The CDR3 is made up of 13 amino acids. The germline gives CDR1 SGHRS, CDR2 YFSETQ. The CDR3 loop is CASSFKGEETQYF. The part of the CDR3 DNA that was read is TGCGCCAGCAGCTTTAAGGGGGAAGAGACC. The whole variable domain, filled in from reference TRBV5-1 and TRBJ2-5, reads KAGVTQTPRYLIKTRGQQVTLSCSPISGHRSVSWYQQTPGQGLQFLFEYFSETQRNKGNFPGRFSGRQFSNSRSEMNVSTLELGDSALYLCASSFKGEETQYFGPGTRLLVL.

The part of the CDR3 DNA that was read is TGTGCCATCACCGGGACTAGTGGGGCCGAG. Protein: CAITGTSGAE. The full-length CDR3 reads as CAITGTSGAEQYF. The chain recombines TRBV10-3 with TRBJ2-7; 8 bases are shared with TRBD2. The CDR3 end lies 3 residues beyond the end of the read and is filled in from the germline J gene. Germline V CDR1 and CDR2: ENHRY, SYGVKD. V lost 7 bases, J lost 6 bases, and 8 bases stayed unmatched. The CDR3 has 13 residues.

Of note for this clone: The junction departs from germline at one end; a sequencing error may be responsible. The read terminates 3 residues before the CDR3 end, so the remaining end is supplied by the germline J gene. V is TRBV7-2 and J is TRBJ1-2, with D hard to call. CDR1 is SGHTA, CDR2 FQGNSA, per germline. The CDR3 is 13 residues long. CDR3: CASSFYPSYDYTF. Incomplete CDR3 DNA: TGTGCCAGCAGCTTTTACCCGAGCTATGAC. The entire variable domain, with the rest obtained from reference TRBV7-2 and TRBJ1-2, is as follows: GAGVSQSPSNKVTEKGKDVELRCDPISGHTALYWYRQSLGQGLEFLIYFQGNSAPDKSGLPSDRFSAERTGGSVSTLTIQRTQQEDSAVYLCASSFYPSYDYTFGSGTRLTVV.

Points on this clone: The read gets to within 3 residues of the CDR3 end, and the germline J gene fills in the rest. The V and J genes are TRBV7-2 and TRBJ1-1, with TRBD1 matching 7 bases. Germline V gene sequence: CDR1 SGHTA, CDR2 FQGNSA. CDR3 length: 13 amino acids. The V gene end was trimmed by 2 bases and the J gene end by 3 bases; junction bases not matched to a gene: 0. The CDR3 sequence is CASSLQGDTEAFF. CDR3 DNA, as far as it was read: TGTGCCAGCAGCTTACAGGGGGACACTGAA. The whole variable domain, filled in from reference TRBV7-2 and TRBJ1-1, reads GAGVSQSPSNKVTEKGKDVELRCDPISGHTALYWYRQSLGQGLEFLIYFQGNSAPDKSGLPSDRFSAERTGGSVSTLTIQRTQQEDSAVYLCASSLQGDTEAFFGQGTRLTVV.

Considering frequency, this clone is medium-sized. The read gets to within 3 residues of the CDR3 end, and the germline J gene fills in the rest. The chain has TRBV6-2 or TRBV6-3 and TRBJ2-4, with TRBD1 identical over 8 bases. The CDR3 loop spans 14 amino acids. Germline V gene sequence: CDR1 MNHEY, CDR2 SVGEGT. V trimming: 6 bases; J trimming: 8 bases; junction bases outside the gene matches: 9. CDR3 DNA, as far as it was read: TGTGCCAGCAGGGAAACAGGGGGGTGGGACATT. This translates into CASRETGGWDI. The CDR3 as a whole reads CASRETGGWDIQYF.

As for this clone: The read gets to within 3 residues of the CDR3 end, and the germline J gene fills in the rest. The J gene is TRBJ2-4, the V gene TRBV18; no clear D gene. In germline, CDR1 is KGHSH, CDR2 LQKENI. The CDR3 runs 12 residues. The CDR3 bases that were read are TGTGCCAGCTCACCGGCAGGAATAAGT. Translation: CASSPAGIS. The entire CDR3 protein is CASSPAGISQYF. Using reference TRBV18 and TRBJ2-4 for the parts outside the CDR3, the full variable domain is NAGVMQNPRHLVRRRGQEARLRCSPMKGHSHVYWYRQLPEEGLKFMVYLQKENIIDESGMPKERFSAEFPKEGPSILRIQQVVRGDSAAYFCASSPAGISQYFGAGTRLSVL.

With regard to this clone: The CDR3 end lies 3 residues beyond the end of the read and is filled in from the germline J gene. J is TRBJ1-5 and V is TRBV28; 9 nucleotides line up with TRBD1. The CDR3 loop spans 16 amino acids. Germline V lookup: CDR1 MDHEN, CDR2 SYDVKM. Trimming removed 5 bases from V and 3 bases from J; junction bases left unmatched: 8. The CDR3 here is CASSAPGTGNNQPQHF. The DNA read from the CDR3 is TGTGCCAGCAGTGCCCCCGGGACAGGGAACAATCAGCCC.

The CDR3: CASSPQYYGQYF. The sequenced part of the CDR3 DNA is TGTGCCAGTAGTCCCCAGTACTATGGT. The chain recombines TRBV19 with TRBJ2-4, with D uncertain. The DNA ends 3 residues before the CDR3 does, and the rest of the CDR3 is filled in from the germline J gene. This CDR3 is 12 amino acids long. Germline V CDR1 and CDR2: LNHDA, SQIVND (reference sequence). Combining the CDR3 with reference TRBV19 and TRBJ2-4 gives the whole variable domain DGGITQSPKYLFRKEGQNVTLSCEQNLNHDAMYWYRQDPGQGLRLIYYSQIVNDFQKGDIAEGYSVSREKKESFPLTVTSAQKNPTAFYLCASSPQYYGQYFGAGTRLSVL.

To note about this clone: The read ends 3 residues before the CDR3 terminus; that terminus is restored from the germline J gene. The chain links TRBV18 to TRBJ1-1; D not resolved. This CDR3 comprises 12 residues. From germline, CDR1 is KGHSH and CDR2 LQKENI. This chain's CDR3 is CASSLSSYEAFF. CDR3 DNA (partial): TGTGCCAGCTCTCTGAGCTCCTACGAG. Full variable domain (remainder filled in from reference TRBV18 and TRBJ1-1): NAGVMQNPRHLVRRRGQEARLRCSPMKGHSHVYWYRQLPEEGLKFMVYLQKENIIDESGMPKERFSAEFPKEGPSILRIQQVVRGDSAAYFCASSLSSYEAFFGQGTRLTVV.

As regards this clone: The read terminates 3 residues before the CDR3 end, so the remaining end is supplied by the germline J gene. V gene TRBV19 combines with J gene TRBJ1-2, with a weak D call TRBD1 (5 bases). Looked up from germline, CDR1 is LNHDA and CDR2 is SQIVND (reference sequence). The CDR3 consists of 14 residues. V lost 9 bases and J 2 bases, leaving 16 bases between the germline ends. The CDR3 reads CASRGQLLNYGYTF. CDR3 DNA, as far as it was read: TGTGCCAGCCGCGGACAACTACTGAACTATGGC.

Of note for this clone: The read finishes 3 residues shy of the CDR3 end, and the germline J gene is used to complete it. The J gene is TRBJ2-3, the V gene TRBV19; no firm D call. The V end lost 7 bases, the J end lost 1 base, and 9 bases lay between the germline ends. CDR1 LNHDA and CDR2 SQIVND come from the germline V gene (reference sequence). This CDR3 has 13 amino acids. The covered CDR3 bases are TGTGCCAGTACCCCGCGTGGCACAGATACG. Translated, it gives CASTPRGTDT. In full, the CDR3 is CASTPRGTDTQYF.